This TCR beta chain was captured by sequencing in a study of control samples from healthy donors and cancer patients. Between the trimmed V and J ends, which lost 1 base and 3 bases, there was a span of 12 bases. Germline V gives CDR1 SEHNR, CDR2 FQNEAQ (reference sequence). The CDR3 spans 15 residues. Clones were read by immunoSEQ multiplex PCR, and TCRdb kept only the in-frame ones, dropping some. The sample holds 150,000 or so clones, 90% to 95% seen once. This clone appeared once. The clonotype originates from a man aged 40-50 years in good health. The sequencing input was blood. The chain couples TRBV7-9 to TRBJ1-1, with D unresolved. CDR3 sequence: CASSLEVPADTEAFF. For the CDR3, the DNA is TGTGCCAGCAGCTTAGAAGTCCCGGCGGACACTGAAGCTTTCTTT.